This T cell receptor beta chain is from a study of OX40 agonist ivuxolimab in advanced cancers. Study results and limitations: In a subset of nonresponders, normalized T-cell clonal expansion was also low. Expanded clones were, on average, more numerous in CD8+ T cells than in CD4+. At 0.1 to 3.0 mg/kg and by week 6, clonal expansion occurred in CD4+ and CD8+ blood T cells.

TCRdb's copy holds only in-frame clones and misses some; the assay was immunoSEQ multiplex PCR. The table has tens of thousands of clones, around 85% seen once. A remark on this clone: The antigen remains unidentified.

At cycle 4 day 1, cycle 7 day 1, and baseline, blood was sampled. Per germline, CDR1 MDHEN and CDR2 SYDVKM. CDR3 length: 16 amino acids. Trimming took 6 bases from V and 6 from J; bases not matched to a gene: 9. V and J are TRBV28 and TRBJ1-6, with TRBD1 identical over 9 bases. The starting material was CD4+ or CD8+ T cells sorted from blood, obtained in a trial of the OX40 agonist ivuxolimab. This clonotype originated in an adult with an advanced solid tumor such as melanoma, head and neck, liver or kidney cancer. The CDR3 DNA reads as TGTGCCAGCAGCGGAGGGACAGGGTTCGGTAATTCACCCCTCCACTTT. This sequence encodes CASSGGTGFGNSPLHF. Full variable domain (outside the CDR3, taken from reference TRBV28 and TRBJ1-6): DVKVTQSSRYLVKRTGEKVFLECVQDMDHENMFWYRQDPGLGLRLIYFSYDVKMKEKGDIPEGYSVSREKKERFSLILESASTNQTSMYLCASSGGTGFGNSPLHFGNGTRLTVT.